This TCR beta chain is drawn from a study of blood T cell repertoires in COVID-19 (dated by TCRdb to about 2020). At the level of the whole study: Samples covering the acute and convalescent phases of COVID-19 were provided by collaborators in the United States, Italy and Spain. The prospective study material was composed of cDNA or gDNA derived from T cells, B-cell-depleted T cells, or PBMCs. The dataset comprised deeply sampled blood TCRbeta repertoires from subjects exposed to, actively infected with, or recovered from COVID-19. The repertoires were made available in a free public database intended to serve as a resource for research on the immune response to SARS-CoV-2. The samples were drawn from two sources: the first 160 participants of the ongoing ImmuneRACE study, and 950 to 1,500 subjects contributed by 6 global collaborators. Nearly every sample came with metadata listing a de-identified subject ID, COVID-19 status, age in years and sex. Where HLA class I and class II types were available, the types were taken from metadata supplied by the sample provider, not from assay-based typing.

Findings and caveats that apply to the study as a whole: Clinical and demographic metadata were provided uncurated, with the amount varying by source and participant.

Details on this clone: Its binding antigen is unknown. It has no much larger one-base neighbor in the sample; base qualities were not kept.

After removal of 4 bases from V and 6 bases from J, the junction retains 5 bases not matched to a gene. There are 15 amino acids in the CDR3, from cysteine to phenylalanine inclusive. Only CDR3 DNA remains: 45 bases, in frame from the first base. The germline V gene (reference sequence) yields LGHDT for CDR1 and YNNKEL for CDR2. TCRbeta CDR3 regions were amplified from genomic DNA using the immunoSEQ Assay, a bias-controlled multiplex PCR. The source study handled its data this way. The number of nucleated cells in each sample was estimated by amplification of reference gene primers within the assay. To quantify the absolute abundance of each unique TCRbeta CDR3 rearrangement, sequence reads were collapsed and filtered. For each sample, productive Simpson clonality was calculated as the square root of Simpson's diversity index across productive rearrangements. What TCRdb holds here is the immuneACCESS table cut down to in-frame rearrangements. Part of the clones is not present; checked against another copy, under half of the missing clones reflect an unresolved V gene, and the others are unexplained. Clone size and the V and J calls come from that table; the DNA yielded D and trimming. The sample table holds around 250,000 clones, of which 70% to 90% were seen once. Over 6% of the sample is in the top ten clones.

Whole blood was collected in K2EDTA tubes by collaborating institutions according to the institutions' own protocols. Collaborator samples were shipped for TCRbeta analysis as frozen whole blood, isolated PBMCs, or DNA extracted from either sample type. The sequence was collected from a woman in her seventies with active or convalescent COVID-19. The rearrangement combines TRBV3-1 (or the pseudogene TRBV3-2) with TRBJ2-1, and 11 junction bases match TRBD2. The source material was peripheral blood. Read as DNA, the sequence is TGTGCCAGCAGCCGGGTAGCGGGGGGGGGCAATGAGCAGTTCTTC. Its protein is CASSRVAGGGNEQFF.